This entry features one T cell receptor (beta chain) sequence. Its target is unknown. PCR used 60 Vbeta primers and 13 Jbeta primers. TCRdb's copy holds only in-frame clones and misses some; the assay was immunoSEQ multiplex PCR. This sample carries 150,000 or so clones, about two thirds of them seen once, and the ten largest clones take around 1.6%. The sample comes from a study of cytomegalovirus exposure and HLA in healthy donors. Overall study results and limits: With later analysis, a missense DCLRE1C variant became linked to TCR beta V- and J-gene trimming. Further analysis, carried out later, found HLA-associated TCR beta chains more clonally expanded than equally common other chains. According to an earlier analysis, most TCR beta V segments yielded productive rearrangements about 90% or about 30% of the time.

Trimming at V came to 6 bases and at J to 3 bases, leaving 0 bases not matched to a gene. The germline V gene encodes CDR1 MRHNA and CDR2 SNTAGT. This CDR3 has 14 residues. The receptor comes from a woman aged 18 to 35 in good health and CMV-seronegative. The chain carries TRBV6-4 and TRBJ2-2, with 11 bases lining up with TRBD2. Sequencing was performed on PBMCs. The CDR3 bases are TGTGCCAGCAGACTAGCGGGAGACACCGGGGAGCTGTTTTTT. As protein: CASRLAGDTGELFF.